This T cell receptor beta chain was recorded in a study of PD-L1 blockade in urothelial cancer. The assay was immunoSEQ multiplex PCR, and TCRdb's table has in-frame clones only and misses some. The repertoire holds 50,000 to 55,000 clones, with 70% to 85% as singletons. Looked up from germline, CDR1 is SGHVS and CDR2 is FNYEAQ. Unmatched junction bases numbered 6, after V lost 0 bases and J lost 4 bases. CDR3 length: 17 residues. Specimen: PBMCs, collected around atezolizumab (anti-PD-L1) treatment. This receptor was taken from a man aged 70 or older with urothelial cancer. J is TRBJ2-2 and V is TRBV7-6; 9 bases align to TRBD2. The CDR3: CASSLAIAGALTGELFF. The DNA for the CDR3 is TGTGCCAGCAGCTTAGCGATAGCGGGGGCACTCACCGGGGAGCTGTTTTTT.